This section outlines one TCR beta chain sequence together with its context. Its antigen is as yet unknown. These data are taken from a study of T cell repertoires in cytomegalovirus infection. The overall study: Indications came from public TCR beta signatures; they pointed to CMV infection and to a matching HLA type. Study findings and constraints: Ex vivo, HLA-C-restricted CMV-specific TCR beta clonotypes prevailed over the rest of the response. Adding up the frequency of public TCR beta families identified people who carried CMV plus the relevant HLA.

TCRdb independently ran MiXCR on the reads; one entry per CDR3 protein. The sample has approximately 500,000 distinct CDR3 sequences, 16% seen once; the top ten hold roughly a quarter. The CDR3 extends over 12 amino acids. V lost 3 bases and J lost 8, with 11 bases in between. Germline lookup yields CDR1 KGHSH and CDR2 LQKENI. The specimen was CD8+ T cells from PBMCs. This receptor was obtained from a human donor in good health (CMV status not recorded). Some clones in this sample may be carry-over from other donors' samples. This sequence joins TRBV18 and TRBJ2-7; D is undetermined. Here the CDR3 reads CASSPRYDQQYF. The CDR3 DNA reads as TGTGCCAGCTCACCGCGCTACGACCAGCAGTACTTC.